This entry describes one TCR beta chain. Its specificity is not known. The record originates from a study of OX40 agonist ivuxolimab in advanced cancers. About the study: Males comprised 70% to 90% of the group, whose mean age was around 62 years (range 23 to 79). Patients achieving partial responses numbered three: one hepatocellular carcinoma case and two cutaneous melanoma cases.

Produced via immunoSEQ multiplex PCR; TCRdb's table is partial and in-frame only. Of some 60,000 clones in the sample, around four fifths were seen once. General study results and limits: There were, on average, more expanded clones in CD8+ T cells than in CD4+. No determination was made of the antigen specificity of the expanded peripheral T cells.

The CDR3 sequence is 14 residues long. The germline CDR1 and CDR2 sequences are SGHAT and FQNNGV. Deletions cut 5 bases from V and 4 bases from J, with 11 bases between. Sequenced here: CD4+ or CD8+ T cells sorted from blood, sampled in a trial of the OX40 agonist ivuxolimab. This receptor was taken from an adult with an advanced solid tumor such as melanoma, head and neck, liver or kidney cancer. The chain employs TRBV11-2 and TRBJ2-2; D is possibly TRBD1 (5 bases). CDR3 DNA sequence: TGTGCCAGCAGCCTGACAGAGGTCACCGGGGAGCTGTTTTTT. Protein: CASSLTEVTGELFF.